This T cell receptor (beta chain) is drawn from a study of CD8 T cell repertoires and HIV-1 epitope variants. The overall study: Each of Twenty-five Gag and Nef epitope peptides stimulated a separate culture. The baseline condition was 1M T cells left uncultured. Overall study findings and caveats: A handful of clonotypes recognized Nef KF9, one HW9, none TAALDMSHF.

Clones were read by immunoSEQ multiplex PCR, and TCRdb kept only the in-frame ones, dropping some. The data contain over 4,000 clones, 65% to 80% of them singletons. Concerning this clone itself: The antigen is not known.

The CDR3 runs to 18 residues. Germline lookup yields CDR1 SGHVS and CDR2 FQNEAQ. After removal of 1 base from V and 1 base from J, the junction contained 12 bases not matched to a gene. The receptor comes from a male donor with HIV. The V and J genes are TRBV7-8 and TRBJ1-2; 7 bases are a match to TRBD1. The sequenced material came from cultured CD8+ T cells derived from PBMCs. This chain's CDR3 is CASSLEGGSTGNNYGYTF. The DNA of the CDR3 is TGTGCCAGCAGCTTAGAGGGAGGATCGACAGGGAATAACTATGGCTACACCTTC.